This T cell receptor beta chain was documented in a study of T cells in Graves' hyperthyroidism and ophthalmopathy. Overall study findings and caveats: In the analysis, a 13 V-J model separated ophthalmopathy from stable hyperthyroidism.

The investigators amplified TCR beta CDR3 regions from RNA transcripts. HTBI primers were employed in a first-round RT-PCR of the TCR CDR3. TCRdb passed the multiplex PCR reads through MiXCR, listing each CDR3 protein once. Of 480,000 or so distinct CDR3 sequences listed, over 35% were seen once; the top ten hold around two fifths. This CDR3 is 14 amino acids long. CDR1 and CDR2 from the germline V gene are MGHDK and SYGVNS. V was clipped by 6 bases and J by 4 bases, with 10 bases between them. About this clonotype: The antigen is undetermined.

Material: peripheral blood or thyroid tissue (not recorded which). The chain joins TRBV25-1 to TRBJ2-6; D uncertain. The sequence came from an adult woman with Graves' disease, either hyperthyroidism or ophthalmopathy (not recorded which). CDR3 DNA sequence: TGTGCCAGCAGCTTAGTAACGGGGGCCAACGTCCTGACTTTC. Its translation: CASSLVTGANVLTF.